This record concerns one TCR beta chain sequence. The sample originates from a study of chemoradiotherapy in HPV16-positive cancers. CDR1 SGHRS and CDR2 YFSETQ come from the germline V gene. The CDR3 sequence is 13 residues long. Losses at the gene ends were 4 bases for V and 4 bases for J; bases not matched to a gene: 4. Sequencing was performed with immunoSEQ multiplex PCR; in TCRdb, only in-frame clones are kept and a portion is missing. The profile shows approximately 2,800 clones, around 85% of them singletons. The source material was blood, sampled from a patient who underwent chemoradiotherapy. The source is a human donor with HPV-associated anogenital cancer. The genes are TRBV5-1 and TRBJ2-5; 7 nucleotides match TRBD2. The CDR3 nucleotides read TGCGCCAGCAGCGGGGGGGGTGGAGAGACCCAGTACTTC. It codes for CASSGGGGETQYF.